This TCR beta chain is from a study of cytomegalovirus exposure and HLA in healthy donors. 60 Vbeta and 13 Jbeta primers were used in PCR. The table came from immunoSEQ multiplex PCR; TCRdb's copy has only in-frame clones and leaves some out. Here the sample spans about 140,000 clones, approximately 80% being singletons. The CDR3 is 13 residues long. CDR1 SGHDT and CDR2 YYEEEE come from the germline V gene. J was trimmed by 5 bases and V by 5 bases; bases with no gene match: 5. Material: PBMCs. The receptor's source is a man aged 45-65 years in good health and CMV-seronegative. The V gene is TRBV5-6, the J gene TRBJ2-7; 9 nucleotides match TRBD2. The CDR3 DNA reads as TGTGCCAGCAGTGGACTAGCGCTACACGAGCAGTACTTC. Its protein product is CASSGLALHEQYF.